Listed below are T cell receptor beta chains from one sample, sequenced in a study of a mutant IDH1 vaccine in newly diagnosed glioma. These TCRs are of unknown antigen specificity. Profiling relied on immunoSEQ multiplex PCR, and the TCRdb table lists in-frame clones only, not all of them. In the table there are about 40,000 clones, about four fifths of which are singletons. Sequences were derived from PBMCs, sampled from a glioma patient whose treatment included an IDH1 peptide vaccine. The receptor source for this set is a man aged 35-49 years with glioma. CDR3s include the opening cysteine and the closing phenylalanine or tryptophan. A D gene is named only where the DNA matches it firmly. Where a row states a size, it is once, few, many or the class of an expanded clone; other rows omit it.

>TRBJ1-4|NA|TRBV25-1|TRBD1
TGTGCCAGCGGAAGACAGGGGGTTGAAAAACTGTTTTTT
CASGRQGVEKLFF
>TRBJ1-4|NA|TRBV18|TRBD1
TGTGCCAGCTCACTAATGGGACAGGATAATGAAAAACTGTTTTTT
CASSLMGQDNEKLFF
>TRBJ1-3|few|TRBV2|NA
TGTGCCAGCAGGTCGCTGGGGAAAAACACCATATATTTT
CASRSLGKNTIYF
>TRBJ2-7|NA|TRBV5-1|NA
TGCGCCAGCAGCTTCATTGGCCCCGCCTACGAGCAGTACTTC
CASSFIGPAYEQYF
>TRBJ2-1|NA|TRBV27|TRBD2
TGTGCCAGCAGTTTATCGACCGGGACTATTGAGCAGTTCTTC
CASSLSTGTIEQFF
>TRBJ2-3|NA|TRBV9|NA
TGTGCCAGCAGCGTAGGCGGGGCGCGAGATACGCAGTATTTT
CASSVGGARDTQYF
>TRBJ1-1|NA|TRBV5-1|NA
TGCGCCAGCTTTCTGATCCAGGGAGCTGCTGAAGCTTTCTTT
CASFLIQGAAEAFF
>TRBJ2-7|once|TRBV5-1|TRBD2
TGCGCCAGCAGCTTGGGGACCGGGAGGGTAAACGAGCAGTACTTC
CASSLGTGRVNEQYF
>TRBJ2-5|NA|TRBV7-3|TRBD1
TGTGCCAGCAGCCCAGGACAGGGTTTGGAGACCCAGTACTTC
CASSPGQGLETQYF
>TRBJ1-2|NA|TRBV29-1|TRBD1
TGCAGCGAGGCCCCGGGACAGCTAACTAACTATGGCTACACCTTC
CSEAPGQLTNYGYTF
>TRBJ2-7|NA|TRBV13|NA
TGTGCCAGCAGTTTAGGACGGCCATGGAGCTACGAGCAGTACTTC
CASSLGRPWSYEQYF
>TRBJ2-7|NA|TRBV27|NA
TGTGCCAGCAGCAGTCTAGGGTACGAGCAGTACTTC
CASSSLGYEQYF
>TRBJ1-5|few|TRBV7-2|TRBD1
TGTGCCAGCAGCTTGGTCAGGGGGTCCAATCAGCCCCAGCATTTT
CASSLVRGSNQPQHF
>TRBJ2-2|NA|TRBV5-6|NA
TGTGCCAGCAGCTTATTAGGGATTGGCACCGGGGAGCTGTTTTTT
CASSLLGIGTGELFF
>TRBJ1-4|few|TRBV27|TRBD1
TGTGCCAGCAGTCCGGGACAGGGTGATGAAAAACTGTTTTTT
CASSPGQGDEKLFF
>TRBJ2-5|NA|TRBV5-1|NA
TGCGCCAGCAGCTCGGGGCAGGGGCGGGAGACCCAGTACTTC
CASSSGQGRETQYF
>TRBJ1-2|NA|TRBV6-5|NA
TGTGCCAGCAGCCCCGGTGGTGGACCGGGGGGCTACACCTTC
CASSPGGGPGGYTF
>TRBJ2-5|NA|TRBV5-1|TRBD2
TGCGCCAGCAGCACTGGACTAGCGGGCCCTCGGGAGACCCAGTACTTC
CASSTGLAGPRETQYF
>TRBJ2-7|NA|TRBV2|TRBD1
TGTGCCAGCAGGACAGGGGACTACGAGCAGTACTTC
CASRTGDYEQYF
>TRBJ2-1|NA|TRBV7-2|NA
TGTGCCAGCAGCTTTTATATCCTAGCTTCAAATGAGCAGTTCTTC
CASSFYILASNEQFF
>TRBJ2-7|NA|TRBV27|TRBD2
TGTGCCAGCAGTTTAAGGCGGGAGGCCTACGAGCAGTACTTC
CASSLRREAYEQYF
>TRBJ1-2|NA|TRBV6-5|NA
TGTGCCAGCAGGGACAGAAAATATGGCTACACCTTC
CASRDRKYGYTF
>TRBJ2-7|few|TRBV7-9|TRBD2
TGTGCCAGCAGGTTAGCGGGAGAGCAACTAGGGGAGCAGTACTTC
CASRLAGEQLGEQYF
>TRBJ2-7|NA|TRBV28|TRBD2
TGTGCCACCAAACCGGGAGGTTTTGGGTCGAGCTCCTACGAGCAGTACTTC
CATKPGGFGSSSYEQYF
>TRBJ1-1|NA|TRBV19|NA
TGTGCCAGTAGTATGGGGGGATACACTGAAGCTTTCTTT
CASSMGGYTEAFF
>TRBJ1-5|NA|TRBV2|NA
TGTGCCAGCGTGGGCGGAGTAAGCAATCAGCCCCAGCATTTT
CASVGGVSNQPQHF
>TRBJ2-1|NA|TRBV27|TRBD1
TGTGCCAGCAGTTTTGACAGGGGAAATGAGCAGTTCTTC
CASSFDRGNEQFF
>TRBJ2-7|NA|TRBV5-1|TRBD2
TGCGCCAGCAGCCGGCGGGAGGTCTCCTACGAGCAGTACTTC
CASSRREVSYEQYF
>TRBJ2-5|NA|TRBV23-1|NA
TGCGCCAGCAGCCGGACCGGGCCTGCTGCCCAGTACTTC
CASSRTGPAAQYF
>TRBJ2-5|once|TRBV25-1|NA
TGTGCCAGCAGTGAATCTCCAGCGCGGGAGACCCAGTACTTC
CASSESPARETQYF
>TRBJ1-1|NA|TRBV27|NA
TGTGCCAGCAGTTTATTGGCAGCGGGGACTGAAGCTTTCTTT
CASSLLAAGTEAFF
>TRBJ2-7|NA|TRBV5-4|NA
TGTGCCAGCAGCTTGCAATACGAGCAGTACTTC
CASSLQYEQYF
>TRBJ2-7|NA|TRBV2|TRBD1
TGTGCCAGCAGTCCCGACATGCCGGGACAGGCCCGCTACGAGCAGTACTTC
CASSPDMPGQARYEQYF
>TRBJ2-2|few|TRBV4-2|NA
TGTGCCAGCAGCCAAGGGGCCAGGGAGTACGGGGAGCTGTTTTTT
CASSQGAREYGELFF
>TRBJ2-7|NA|TRBV10-3|TRBD1
TGTGCCATCAGTGAGTCAGGGGGCAGGGGGTACGAGCAGTACTTC
CAISESGGRGYEQYF
>TRBJ1-1|few|TRBV6-5|NA
TGTGCCAGCAGCCGCGGGCAGATCACTGAAGCTTTCTTT
CASSRGQITEAFF
>TRBJ2-1|NA|TRBV27|TRBD2
TGTGCCAGCAGACTAGCGGGAGATAATGAGCAGTTCTTC
CASRLAGDNEQFF
>TRBJ2-1|once|TRBV9|NA
TGTGCCAGCAGCGTTAGCGGATCCAATGAGCAGTTCTTC
CASSVSGSNEQFF
>TRBJ2-7|NA|TRBV5-1|NA
TGCGCCAGCAGCTTGGGTGGTGAGGGAGGCGAGCAGTACTTC
CASSLGGEGGEQYF
>TRBJ2-7|NA|TRBV4-2|NA
TGTGCCAGCAGCCAAGAAAAACTTTTCTACGAGCAGTACTTC
CASSQEKLFYEQYF
>TRBJ1-2|NA|TRBV19|NA
TGTGCCAGTATGGGGGTGGGGGCCTCTAACTATGGCTACACCTTC
CASMGVGASNYGYTF
>TRBJ1-2|NA|TRBV25-1|TRBD1
TGTGCCAGCAGTGAGTACACAGGGGGCAGAATTGGCTACACCTTC
CASSEYTGGRIGYTF
>TRBJ2-7|NA|TRBV19|TRBD2
TGTGCCAGTAAGAGCGGGAGGGACACCTACGAGCAGTACTTC
CASKSGRDTYEQYF
>TRBJ2-2|NA|TRBV10-3|TRBD1
TGTGCCATCAGTGATCCGGGACAGACCGGGGAGCTGTTTTTT
CAISDPGQTGELFF
>TRBJ2-7|NA|TRBV5-4|NA
TGTGCCAGCACGAGGGACTCCTACGAGCAGTACTTC
CASTRDSYEQYF
>TRBJ2-3|once|TRBV18|TRBD2
TGTGCCAGCTCATTAGGACTAGAAGGGACAGATACGCAGTATTTT
CASSLGLEGTDTQYF